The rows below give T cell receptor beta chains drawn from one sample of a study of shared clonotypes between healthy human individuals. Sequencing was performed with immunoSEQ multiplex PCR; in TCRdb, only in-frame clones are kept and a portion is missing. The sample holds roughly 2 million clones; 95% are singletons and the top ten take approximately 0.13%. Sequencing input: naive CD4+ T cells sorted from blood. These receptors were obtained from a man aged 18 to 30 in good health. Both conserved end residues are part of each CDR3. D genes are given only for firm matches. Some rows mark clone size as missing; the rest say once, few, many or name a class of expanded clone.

cdr3_nt: TGTGCCATCACGGGACAACCTAACTATGGCTACACCTTC; cdr3_aa: CAITGQPNYGYTF; v_call: TRBV10-3; d_call: NA; clone_size: NA; j_call: TRBJ1-2
cdr3_nt: TGTGCCAGCAGCAGGACAGGAACATACGAGCAGTACTTC; cdr3_aa: CASSRTGTYEQYF; v_call: TRBV7-2; d_call: TRBD1; clone_size: NA; j_call: TRBJ2-7
cdr3_nt: TGCGCCAGCAGCTTGGATCCGGGACCGGGGACCCAGTACTTC; cdr3_aa: CASSLDPGPGTQYF; v_call: TRBV5-1; d_call: NA; clone_size: NA; j_call: TRBJ2-5
cdr3_nt: TGTGCCAGCAGCTTAGAGGACAGCCTCAACACCGGGGAGCTGTTTTTT; cdr3_aa: CASSLEDSLNTGELFF; v_call: TRBV7-6; d_call: NA; clone_size: NA; j_call: TRBJ2-2
cdr3_nt: TGTGCCAGCAGCAGACAGTTCTCCTACGAGCAGTACTTC; cdr3_aa: CASSRQFSYEQYF; v_call: TRBV7-2; d_call: NA; clone_size: NA; j_call: TRBJ2-7
cdr3_nt: TGTGCCAGCAGCCAAGATCTCGGCGGGTCCTATAATTCACCCCTCCACTTT; cdr3_aa: CASSQDLGGSYNSPLHF; v_call: TRBV4-2; d_call: NA; clone_size: NA; j_call: TRBJ1-6
cdr3_nt: TGCGCCAGCAGCCAAGAAAGTTGGGGGCTCATTCAGCCCCAGCATTTT; cdr3_aa: CASSQESWGLIQPQHF; v_call: TRBV4-1; d_call: NA; clone_size: NA; j_call: TRBJ1-5
cdr3_nt: TGTGCCTGGTTCAACAGGGGGGGGAACACTGAAGCTTTCTTT; cdr3_aa: CAWFNRGGNTEAFF; v_call: TRBV30; d_call: TRBD1; clone_size: once; j_call: TRBJ1-1
cdr3_nt: TGTGCCAGCAGCGGCGGGGGGAAGGACCGGGAGCTGTTTTTT; cdr3_aa: CASSGGGKDRELFF; v_call: TRBV2; d_call: TRBD2; clone_size: NA; j_call: TRBJ2-2
cdr3_nt: TGTGCCATCAGTGAGCGGCGGTGGGACAATGAGCAGTTCTTC; cdr3_aa: CAISERRWDNEQFF; v_call: TRBV10-3; d_call: NA; clone_size: once; j_call: TRBJ2-1
cdr3_nt: TGTGCCAGCAGTGAGCCGGGGGCGGATGGGGAGCTGTTTTTT; cdr3_aa: CASSEPGADGELFF; v_call: TRBV2; d_call: NA; clone_size: NA; j_call: TRBJ2-2
cdr3_nt: TGTGCCAGCAGCTTGGGCGATACAGGGAACTACGAGCAGTACTTC; cdr3_aa: CASSLGDTGNYEQYF; v_call: TRBV7-9; d_call: NA; clone_size: NA; j_call: TRBJ2-7
cdr3_nt: TGTGCCAGCAGCTCCGGGAGTACGAACTATGGCTACACCTTC; cdr3_aa: CASSSGSTNYGYTF; v_call: TRBV5-4; d_call: NA; clone_size: NA; j_call: TRBJ1-2
cdr3_nt: TGTGCCAGCGAGGGACGGTACTCCTACAATGAGCAGTTCTTC; cdr3_aa: CASEGRYSYNEQFF; v_call: TRBV7-9; d_call: NA; clone_size: NA; j_call: TRBJ2-1
cdr3_nt: TGTGCCAGCAGCCCCCTCCCCGGCAGCAATCAGCCCCAGCATTTT; cdr3_aa: CASSPLPGSNQPQHF; v_call: TRBV9; d_call: NA; clone_size: NA; j_call: TRBJ1-5
cdr3_nt: TGTGCCAGCAGTTCCCTGGGCAGGGAAGACTACGAGCAGTACTTC; cdr3_aa: CASSSLGREDYEQYF; v_call: TRBV27; d_call: NA; clone_size: NA; j_call: TRBJ2-7